The 32 T cell receptor beta chains reported below all come from one sample, sequenced in a study of regulatory T cells in long-lasting Graves disease (dated by TCRdb to the early 2020s). The sample's time point, from its label and the paper: newly diagnosed GD, antithyroid drugs for less than 3 months. For both TCR sequencing and RNA sequencing, RNA was extracted from PBMCs in TRIzol. Library preparation employed multiplex PCR. For sequencing, an Illumina HiSeq 4000 was employed. TCR beta libraries were built with iRepertoire HTBI primers and Arm-PCR amplification of CDR3 regions. In TCRdb, the public reads were trimmed at Q25 with fastp and aligned with MiXCR, with productive beta chains retained. Each CDR3 protein appears once, grouped with its most common genes and DNA. In all, the sample holds about 430,000 distinct CDR3 sequences, and around 16% of those were seen once. Of the sample, about 8.3% falls within the top ten clones.

The same data also contributed to another study, on T cells in Graves' hyperthyroidism and ophthalmopathy.

Sample: peripheral blood mononuclear cells (PBMCs), taken at new diagnosis, from a patient treated with antithyroid drugs. These receptors all stem from a middle-aged woman with Graves disease. Donor details come from another sample of the same person, matched by shared clones.

The V gene is TRBV19, the J gene TRBJ2-1; 9 bases line up with TRBD2. V gave up 6 bases and J gave up 10 bases; unmatched junction bases: 10. Germline V gene lookup returns CDR1 LNHDA and CDR2 SQIVND (reference sequence). This CDR3 has 14 residues. The CDR3 region is CASSKRGDLAEQFF. CDR3 in DNA: TGTGCCAGTAGCAAGCGGGGGGATTTGGCCGAGCAGTTCTTC.

This clonotype was detected only once. The V call is TRBV29-1, the J call TRBJ2-5; 7 positions match TRBD2. Germline assignment: CDR1 SQVTM and CDR2 ANQGSEA. V was clipped by 7 bases and J by 4 bases; unmatched bases: 3. This CDR3 contains 11 residues. As DNA, the CDR3 is TGCAGCGCGATAGCGGGAGAGACCCAGTACTTC. Translation gives CSAIAGETQYF.

In DNA form, the CDR3 reads TGTGCCAGCACCCCGCGGGGTAGCTCCTATAATTCACCCCTCCACTTT. Translating it yields CASTPRGSSYNSPLHF. V usage is TRBV2 and J usage is TRBJ1-6; D is uncertain. CDR3 length: 16 amino acids. Trimming cost V 7 bases and J 0 bases, with 13 bases left between them. Germline assignment: CDR1 SNHLY and CDR2 FYNNEI.

The V gene is TRBV5-6, the J gene TRBJ2-7; 8 positions match TRBD1. CDR3 length: 16 residues. After removal of 0 bases from V and 3 bases from J, the junction contained 8 bases not matched to a gene. Germline CDR1 is SGHDT and CDR2 is YYEEEE. The CDR3 sequence is CASSLVVSGGLYEQYF. The DNA for the CDR3 is TGTGCCAGCAGCTTGGTGGTCTCAGGGGGCCTCTACGAGCAGTACTTC.

In its sample, this clonotype was seen many times. This chain connects TRBV28 to TRBJ2-1; TRBD2 matches at 14 bases. The V gene's germline CDR1 is MDHEN and CDR2 SYDVKM. Trimming cost V 5 bases and J 8 bases; bases outside gene matches: 5. The CDR3 runs 15 residues. The CDR3 sequence: CASSTGTSGSYEQFF. The CDR3 coding sequence is TGTGCCAGCAGTACGGGGACTAGCGGGAGCTATGAGCAGTTCTTC.

Only a few counts were recorded for this clonotype. The chain is built from TRBV3-1 and TRBJ2-1; D gene unclear. Deletions cut 0 bases from V and 11 bases from J, with 17 bases between. The CDR3 is 15 amino acids. Germline CDR1 is LGHDT and CDR2 is YNNKEL (reference sequence). The chain's CDR3 is CASSQDPPSIGQQFF. CDR3 coding DNA: TGTGCCAGCAGCCAAGATCCGCCCTCTATCGGGCAGCAGTTCTTC.

The chain joins TRBV18 to TRBJ1-2; no definite D call. Trimming stripped 5 bases from V and 7 bases from J, with 17 bases between. This CDR3 region has 14 residues. Germline CDR1 KGHSH, CDR2 LQKENI. This CDR3 reads CASSITDRFTGYTF. CDR3 in DNA: TGTGCCAGCTCAATTACGGACCGGTTCACTGGCTACACCTTC.

This clonotype was counted at least ten times. This sequence joins TRBV7-2 and TRBJ2-1; 8 nucleotides align to TRBD2. V was pared by 8 bases and J by 8 bases, with 14 bases of the junction left unmatched. CDR3 length: 15 residues. Germline V gives CDR1 SGHTA, CDR2 FQGNSA. CDR3: CASRARGGLGDEQFF. The CDR3 DNA sequence: TGTGCCAGCCGAGCTCGGGGGGGTCTGGGGGATGAGCAGTTCTTC.

This clonotype was seen many times. The chain employs TRBV2 and TRBJ2-5, with unresolved D. The length of the CDR3 is 15 residues. Germline CDR1 and CDR2: SNHLY and FYNNEI. Trimming pared 8 bases from V and 1 base from J, leaving 17 bases between. CDR3 bases: TGTGCCAGCTCAATAGAAGGGTTTGGCCAAGAGACCCAGTACTTC. This encodes CASSIEGFGQETQYF.

Ten or more counts support this clonotype. The chain joins TRBV7-9 to TRBJ2-1; D unresolved. Trimming removed 5 bases at V and 1 base at J, with 12 bases between. Germline V gene data show CDR1 as SEHNR and CDR2 as FQNEAQ (reference sequence). This CDR3 contains 15 residues. DNA for the CDR3: TGTGCCAGCAGCCAGTCGACGGTTTCCTACAATGAGCAGTTCTTC. It yields the protein CASSQSTVSYNEQFF.

The chain has TRBV20-1 and TRBJ1-1; D remains ambiguous. CDR1 is DFQATT, CDR2 SNEGSKA, per germline (reference sequence). Trimming shortened V by 2 bases and J by 0 bases, and 7 bases separated the two germline ends. CDR3 length: 13 amino acids. DNA of the CDR3: TGCAGTGCTAGACCCTATATGAACACTGAAGCTTTCTTT. Translation gives CSARPYMNTEAFF.

This clonotype was seen repeatedly, ten times or more. The chain combines TRBV7-2 with TRBJ2-1, with 7 bases lining up with TRBD2. The ends lost 1 base at V and 7 bases at J; junction bases unmatched: 13. Per germline, CDR1 SGHTA and CDR2 FQGNSA. The CDR3 covers 17 residues. The CDR3 loop reads CASSLVLGAGNVNEQFF. The CDR3 nucleotides are TGTGCCAGCAGCTTAGTACTAGGAGCGGGAAACGTTAATGAGCAGTTCTTC.

This clonotype was counted between two and nine times. The V gene is TRBV11-2, the J gene TRBJ1-2; D gene ambiguous. V dropped 5 bases and J dropped 8 bases, with 15 bases sitting between them. Germline CDR1 is SGHAT and CDR2 is FQNNGV. The CDR3 spans 13 residues. The CDR3 bases are TGTGCCAGCAGCCCTACGGTGAACGGCGGCTACACCTTC. This codes for CASSPTVNGGYTF.

This clonotype was counted at least ten times. The chain uses TRBV29-1 and TRBJ1-1; maybe TRBD1 (5 bases). Trimming removed 4 bases at V and 4 bases at J, with 13 bases between. CDR3 size: 13 residues. Germline V lookup: CDR1 SQVTM, CDR2 ANQGSEA. The CDR3 region has the DNA TGCAGCGTTGGTTCAGGGCCTGTCACTGAAGCTTTCTTT. Translated: CSVGSGPVTEAFF. Full variable domain (missing parts from reference TRBV29-1 and TRBJ1-1): SAVISQKPSRDICQRGTSLTIQCQVDSQVTMMFWYRQQPGQSLTLIATANQGSEATYESGFVIDKFPISRPNLTFSTLTVSNMSPEDSSIYLCSVGSGPVTEAFFGQGTRLTVV.

This clonotype was recorded many times. This chain links TRBV7-2 with TRBJ2-3; D not certain. V was clipped by 4 bases and J by 5 bases, with 16 bases between them. The CDR3 extends over 15 amino acids. Germline assignment: CDR1 SGHTA and CDR2 FQGNSA. The CDR3 loop reads CASSSLNSQLDTQYF. Here the CDR3 DNA reads TGTGCCAGCAGCTCCCTTAATAGCCAGCTAGATACGCAGTATTTT.

This clonotype occurred many times. This chain joins TRBV27 and TRBJ2-2; D not certain. This CDR3 is built from 14 residues. Trimming left V 0 bases short and J 4 bases short, with 6 bases between. Germline CDR1 reads MNHEY; CDR2 reads SMNVEV (reference sequence). CDR3 in amino acids: CASSLSRTTGELFF. In nucleotides, the CDR3 is TGTGCCAGCAGTTTATCGAGGACCACCGGGGAGCTGTTTTTT.

In its sample, this clonotype was seen many times. The chain carries TRBV7-2 and TRBJ2-7; D is unclear. V gave up 6 bases and J gave up 2 bases, with 20 bases separating them. Per germline, CDR1 SGHTA and CDR2 FQGNSA. This CDR3 is 16 amino acids long. This CDR3 is CASSVGRRIPPYEQYF. DNA for the CDR3: TGTGCCAGCAGTGTAGGAAGGCGGATCCCCCCCTACGAGCAGTACTTC.

This clonotype was seen at least ten times. This rearrangement joins TRBV2 to TRBJ2-7, with 12 bases aligning to TRBD2. Germline assignment: CDR1 SNHLY and CDR2 FYNNEI. Trimming at V came to 6 bases and at J to 2 bases, leaving 5 bases not matched to a gene. The CDR3 loop spans 15 amino acids. CDR3 protein: CASRDRTSGAYEQYF. The CDR3 DNA is TGTGCCAGCAGGGATCGGACTAGCGGGGCCTACGAGCAGTACTTC.

This clonotype was seen at least ten times. V gene TRBV7-2 combines with J gene TRBJ2-5, with 10 bases aligning to TRBD1. The germline gives CDR1 SGHTA, CDR2 FQGNSA. The CDR3 is 14 amino acids. With 1 base clipped from V and 6 bases from J, the junction kept 2 bases outside the gene matches. CDR3 in DNA: TGTGCCAGCAGCTTAGGGGACAGGGGACAGACCCAGTACTTC. Translated, it gives CASSLGDRGQTQYF.

This clonotype was seen many times. The chain recombines TRBV11-1 with TRBJ2-3; a weak D match, TRBD2 (6 bases). The CDR3 totals 15 residues. The V end lost 7 bases, the J end lost 2 bases, and 16 bases lay between the germline ends. Germline assignment: CDR1 SGHAT and CDR2 FQDESV (reference sequence). The CDR3 region is CASTLSGVVTDTQYF. The CDR3 DNA reads TGTGCCAGCACCCTGTCGGGGGTAGTCACAGATACGCAGTATTTT.

V usage is TRBV12-3 or TRBV12-4 and J usage is TRBJ1-6; D is unclear. The CDR3 extends over 14 amino acids. Trimming removed 2 bases at V and 6 bases at J, with 8 bases between. The CDR3 DNA reads as TGTGCCAGCAGTTTAACTCGATTTAATTCACCCCTCCACTTT. Its protein product is CASSLTRFNSPLHF.

V gene TRBV12-5 combines with J gene TRBJ2-3; a weak D match, TRBD2 (6 bases). V shed 2 bases and J shed 3 bases, with 12 bases lying between them. This CDR3 contains 15 residues. CDR1 is LGHNT, CDR2 FRNRAP, per germline. DNA for the CDR3: TGTGCTAGTGGTTTGACCTACGGAGGGACAGATACGCAGTATTTT. The encoded protein is CASGLTYGGTDTQYF.

CDR3 in DNA: TGCAGTGCTAGAAATCCTCTTGGCACAGATACGCAGTATTTT. Amino acid sequence: CSARNPLGTDTQYF. The chain is built from TRBV20-1 and TRBJ2-3; D unresolved. CDR3 length equals 14 residues. Deletions cut 2 bases from V and 1 base from J, with 10 bases between. The germline V gene has CDR1 DFQATT and CDR2 SNEGSKA (reference sequence).

The chain joins TRBV7-2 to TRBJ2-7, with D uncertain. CDR1 and CDR2 from the germline V gene are SGHTA and FQGNSA. The CDR3 spans 14 residues. The V end lost 3 bases, the J end lost 3 bases, and 12 bases lay between the germline ends. The CDR3 DNA reads as TGTGCCAGCAGCTTCCCCCCCGCCGACTACGAGCAGTACTTC. Translation: CASSFPPADYEQYF.

In its sample, this clonotype was seen a few times. The chain uses TRBV6-1 and TRBJ2-2, with TRBD1 matching over 9 bases. The germline V gene encodes CDR1 MNHNS and CDR2 SASEGT. This CDR3 region has 13 residues. J was trimmed by 6 bases and V by 8 bases; bases with no gene match: 4. CDR3 region: CASPGQGPGELFF. Written as DNA, the CDR3 is TGTGCCAGCCCAGGACAGGGGCCCGGGGAGCTGTTTTTT.

The CDR3 loop is CATSREGTHTDTQYF. CDR3 DNA sequence: TGTGCCACCAGCAGAGAAGGCACCCACACAGATACGCAGTATTTT. The rearrangement links TRBV15 to TRBJ2-3; D is uncertain. V gave up 0 bases and J gave up 2 bases, with 9 bases separating them. This CDR3 contains 15 residues. Germline assignment: CDR1 LNHNV and CDR2 YYDKDF (reference sequence).

This clonotype was detected many times. The chain has TRBV28 and TRBJ2-7, with D tentatively TRBD1 (6 bases). The germline V gene encodes CDR1 MDHEN and CDR2 SYDVKM. V was pared by 6 bases and J by 4 bases, with 13 bases between. CDR3 length equals 13 residues. The CDR3 sequence: CASRQRDIYEQYF. The CDR3 DNA reads as TGTGCCAGCAGACAACGGGACATTTACGAGCAGTACTTC.

This clonotype turned up a few times. The rearrangement joins TRBV7-9 to TRBJ1-4; perhaps TRBD1 as D (5 bases). The length of the CDR3 is 15 residues. Germline V gene lookup returns CDR1 SEHNR and CDR2 FQNEAQ (reference sequence). The V end lost 6 bases, the J end lost 3 bases, and 14 bases lay between the germline ends. CDR3 DNA sequence: TGTGCCAGCAGTCCACGTGGGGCTGCTAATGAAAAACTGTTTTTT. As protein: CASSPRGAANEKLFF.

This clonotype came up many times. This chain joins TRBV11-2 and TRBJ2-5; 12 bases match TRBD2. The germline CDR1 and CDR2 sequences are SGHAT and FQNNGV. With 5 bases clipped from V and 5 bases from J, the junction kept 12 bases outside the gene matches. The CDR3 is 17 residues long. CDR3 protein: CASSLTTSGSPWETQYF. The CDR3 DNA follows: TGTGCCAGCAGCCTCACGACTAGCGGGAGCCCGTGGGAGACCCAGTACTTC. Combining the CDR3 with reference TRBV11-2 and TRBJ2-5 gives the whole variable domain EAGVAQSPRYKIIEKRQSVAFWCNPISGHATLYWYQQILGQGPKLLIQFQNNGVVDDSQLPKDRFSAERLKGVDSTLKIQPAKLEDSAVYLCASSLTTSGSPWETQYFGPGTRLLVL.

There are many counts of this clonotype. An end of the junction does not agree with germline; a read error may underlie this. J is TRBJ2-5 and V is TRBV2; D gene unclear. This CDR3 spans 13 amino acids. Germline assignment: CDR1 SNHLY and CDR2 FYNNEI. The CDR3 protein is CASSEAGQEIQYF. The CDR3 nucleotides are TGTGCCAGCAGTGAAGCAGGCCAAGAGATCCAGTACTTC.

This chain uses TRBV15 with TRBJ1-6, with D tentatively TRBD1 (5 bases). V dropped 0 bases and J dropped 7 bases, with 13 bases sitting between them. The germline CDR1 and CDR2 sequences are LNHNV and YYDKDF (reference sequence). This CDR3 has 16 residues. In DNA form, the CDR3 reads TGTGCCACCAGCAGAGATCTTACGGGGCCCAATTCACCCCTCCACTTT. It specifies CATSRDLTGPNSPLHF.

The chain links TRBV12-5 to TRBJ1-5; D is undetermined. V lost 6 bases and J lost 6, with 12 bases in between. The CDR3 runs to 13 residues. In germline, CDR1 is LGHNT, CDR2 FRNRAP. DNA of the CDR3: TGTGCTAGTGGCCTGGGAGGGATTCAGCCCCAGCATTTT. It codes for CASGLGGIQPQHF.